This T cell receptor (beta chain) was captured by sequencing in a study of CD4 T cells in relation to SARS-CoV-2 and coronaviruses listed by TCRdb under 2021. About the investigation overall: In the ViraFEST assay, PBMCs were cultured with antigen for approximately 11 days, after which TCR beta CDR3s were sequenced to identify antigen-specific clonal expansions. An HIV-1 Nef peptide pool or a culture without peptide was used as the negative reference condition. Shared crossreactive spike epitopes were mapped to their HLA restriction using patient-derived lymphoblastoid cell lines. The study assessed, at the TCR clonotype level, memory CD4+ T cell crossreactivity between SARS-CoV-2 and common cold coronavirus spike proteins. The Adaptive Biotechnologies TCR-sequencing kit was used to sequence samples from a few pre-COVID donors and the naive versus memory experiments, whereas other data were Illumina-based. A different TCR-beta assay, based on Illumina, was used to sequence expansion assays from other donors in the study. On the study overall, not on this receptor specifically: Small numbers of patients and of tested TCRs limited the study. Since the crossreactivity analysis centred on spike protein, crossreactivity against other viral proteins was not assessed. Compared with monoreactive clones, crossreactive clones had significantly weaker SARS-CoV-2-driven expansion, a result consistent with antigenic imprinting. Memory CD4+ clonotypes crossrecognizing SARS-CoV-2 and at least one common cold coronavirus spike were found in approximately 60% of donors. No donor contributed both pre-pandemic and post-infection samples, which limited tracing the source of pre-existing responses.

CD4+ T cells from unexposed donors were collected before the COVID-19 pandemic (2011-2018). Following 10 days of culture, the EasySep CD4+ T cell isolation kit was used to isolate CD4+ T cells. As cell number allowed, CD4+ T cells from unexposed donors were tested for reactivity to SARS-CoV-2 S and N and to four common cold coronavirus spike pools. PBMCs were cultured at around 2 million per well in IMDM supplemented with approximately 5% human AB serum and around 10 IU/ml IL-2. Half of the culture medium was replaced with fresh IL-2-containing medium on days 3 and 7. In general, every peptide culture condition was set up in three replicate wells. The leukapheresis product for the unexposed donors was obtained through commercial purchase. Ficoll-Paque PLUS gradient centrifugation was used to isolate PBMCs from leukapheresis product or whole blood. PBMCs were either used fresh in the expansion assay or cryopreserved at -140 degrees C. The QIAamp Micro DNA Kit was used to extract genomic DNA from the CD4+ T cells.

Note on this clone: No cognate antigen has been identified for it. Base qualities are not provided; no much larger clone lies one nucleotide away.

To prepare the library, the immunoSEQ multiplex PCR assay was applied. As for how the authors treated the data: During preprocessing, nonproductive sequences were discarded, as were any CDR3s that did not begin with C, did not end with F or W, or were shorter than 7 amino acids. The MANAFEST web app was used to call antigen-specific clonotypes on the basis of expansion compared with the reference and with other culture wells. A clone counted as positive if significantly expanded in 2 of 3 replicate wells versus the reference culture at FDR below 0.05. For a clone to be considered positive, significant expansion relative to all other tandem wells and an odds ratio above 5 were also required. Pairwise Levenshtein distance, computed with the stringdist R package after three terminal residues were trimmed from each end, was used as the measure of CDR3 homology. TCRdb re-hosts the immuneACCESS table, in-frame sequences only. Its copies lack some clones; in the studies checked, an unresolved V gene accounts for under half of them, and the cause for the rest is not known. V and J calls plus clone size are reproduced from that table; the DNA served to infer D and trimming. The sample profile shows about 12,000 clones; 69% of them were found once. Approximately 8% of the sample is held by the ten biggest clonotypes.

The source material was CD4+ T cells from PBMCs, cultured in vitro. The receptor was isolated from a human donor in good health.

The CDR3 protein is CASSQVWDTEAFF. The DNA reads TGTGCCAGCAGCCAAGTCTGGGACACTGAAGCTTTCTTT. The chain employs TRBV14 and TRBJ1-1, with the D gene uncertain. V is reduced by 1 base and J by 3 bases, leaving a spacing of 6 bases between them. From the germline V gene, CDR1 is SGHDN and CDR2 is FVKESK. The CDR3 sequence holds 13 residues, the cysteine and phenylalanine included. Of all the DNA, just the CDR3 is kept, 39 bases in frame from base 1.